The clone carrying this T cell receptor (beta chain) was detected only a few times. The V and J ends lost 4 bases and 6 bases respectively, with 12 bases between them. Germline assignment: CDR1 MNHEY and CDR2 SVGAGI. This CDR3 contains 13 residues. The data derive from a study of blood T cell repertoires in COVID-19. Turning to the study itself: The samples span acute and convalescent COVID-19 from the United States, Italy and Spain. Nucleic acid was either cDNA or gDNA, and it came from T cells, B-cell-depleted T cells, or PBMCs.

TCRdb's table, derived via immunoSEQ multiplex PCR, lists solely in-frame clones and lacks some. Among approximately 220,000 clones listed, 85% to 90% were seen once. Cohort assignment relied on participant-reported clinical history. Input material: PBMCs or T cells enriched from blood (not recorded which). This sequence joins TRBV6-5 and TRBJ1-2; the D gene is possibly TRBD1 (5 bases). This TCR came from a man younger than 45 who had recovered from COVID-19. The CDR3 reads CASSFSRGDGYTF. For the CDR3, the DNA is TGTGCCAGCAGTTTCTCCCGGGGGGATGGCTACACCTTC.